This paragraph covers one TCR beta chain sequence. No antigen is known for it. TCRdb's copy holds only in-frame clones and misses some; the assay was immunoSEQ multiplex PCR. The table has 100,000 to 130,000 clones, around 90% seen once. The data were taken from a study of Tregs in tolerant kidney transplant recipients. Regarding the study as a whole: Biological reproducibility was not directly addressed, but technical replication error appeared minimal.

The CDR3 has 14 amino acids. Germline V CDR1 and CDR2: MNHNY, SVGAGI (reference sequence). With V trimmed by 7 bases and J by 4 bases, 9 bases remained unmatched. This chain connects TRBV6-6 to TRBJ2-7; 8 nucleotides align to TRBD1. The sequenced sample was CD4+ T cells from blood, obtained before the transplant. The source of this sequence is a human donor who received a combined kidney and bone marrow transplant. The chain's CDR3 is CASTAGTGQYEQYF. The CDR3 DNA reads TGTGCCAGCACCGCCGGGACAGGACAATACGAGCAGTACTTC.